The clone carrying this T cell receptor (beta chain) was recorded a few times. The antigen is not known. Researchers took RNA transcripts and amplified TCR beta CDR3 regions from them. HTBI-primed RT-PCR formed the first round, and a multiplex PCR formed the second. TCRdb reprocessed the multiplex PCR reads via MiXCR and lists one record per CDR3 protein. The repertoire includes some 750,000 distinct CDR3 sequences, 35% to 50% of them detected once, and 44% sits in the top ten. This entry belongs to a study of Graves' ophthalmopathy and Graves' hyperthyroidism. Study-wide findings and caveats: A roughly 76% specificity and 87.88% sensitivity were achieved by a 13-signature model that separated ophthalmopathy from stable hyperthyroidism. Blood also carried most expanded thyroid clonotypes exceeding 0.001 frequency.

V was shortened by 0 bases and J by 4 bases, with 10 bases between the two germline ends. The CDR3 length is 13 residues. The germline CDR1 and CDR2 sequences are DFQATT and SNEGSKA (reference sequence). The diagnosis was founded upon clinical symptoms, serum thyroxine, TRAb, thyroid ultrasound and orbital computed tomography. The sequencing sample was made of peripheral blood. The genes are TRBV20-1 and TRBJ2-7; unclear D gene. This sequence was found in an adult man with Graves' ophthalmopathy. The CDR3 DNA sequence: TGCAGTGCTAGAGACATTGGGCCGTACGAGCAGTACTTC. Translated, it gives CSARDIGPYEQYF.